This T cell receptor (beta chain) was profiled in a study of T-cell memory formation after mild COVID-19. Background on the study: TCR clusters mostly belonged to single donors. Findings of the study overall: Some clones that responded were present in memory (sampled pre-infection), which suggests cross-reactive memory joined. Mainly CM and EM harbored the contracting CD4+ clones; mainly EMRA harbored the CD8+ ones.

TCR alpha and TCR beta cDNA libraries carrying sample barcodes and UMIs were produced by 5'RACE using constant-segment primers. Each CDR3 protein gets one entry after TCRdb re-called the 5' RACE reads with MiXCR. The sample shows about 110,000 distinct CDR3 sequences, around a fifth of them seen only once. On this clonotype: Its antigen is as yet unknown.

The germline V and J ends were trimmed by 7 bases and 1 base, with 16 bases remaining between them. The germline CDR1 and CDR2 sequences are MGHRA and YSYEKL. The CDR3 is 15 amino acids. V and J are TRBV4-1 and TRBJ1-1, with D unresolved. The source material was PBMCs or a T cell subset sorted from them (not recorded which). This clonotype originated in a man between 18 and 35 years old who had mild COVID-19 (a few samples of this study predate the infection). Cell type and time point are not known. Here the CDR3 DNA reads TGCGCCAGCATCTCCCTGGCCGGGCCGAACACTGAAGCTTTCTTT. It codes for CASISLAGPNTEAFF.